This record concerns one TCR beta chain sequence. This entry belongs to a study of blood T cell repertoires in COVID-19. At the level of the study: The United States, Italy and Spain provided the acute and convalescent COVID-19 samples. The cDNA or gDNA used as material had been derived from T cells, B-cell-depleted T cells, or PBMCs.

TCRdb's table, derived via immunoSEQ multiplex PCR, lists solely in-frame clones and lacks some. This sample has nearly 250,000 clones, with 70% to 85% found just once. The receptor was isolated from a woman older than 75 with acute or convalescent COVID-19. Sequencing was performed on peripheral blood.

The CDR3 bases are TGCGCCAGCAGTCAGGCGGGAACTAGCGGGAGAATGGGCACAGATACGCAGTATTTT. This sequence encodes CASSQAGTSGRMGTDTQYF. This chain connects TRBV5-1 to TRBJ2-3; 11 bases align to TRBD2. V was pared by 5 bases and J by 1 base, with 15 bases of the junction left unmatched. Germline V gene data show CDR1 as SGHRS and CDR2 as YFSETQ. The CDR3 length is 19 residues.